This T cell receptor (beta chain) emerged from a study of blood T cell repertoires in COVID-19. On the study more broadly: Sites across the United States, Italy and Spain contributed samples from acute and convalescent COVID-19.

In the original analysis: From reference gene primer amplification, estimates of nucleated cell counts were derived. Sequencing was performed with immunoSEQ multiplex PCR; in TCRdb, only in-frame clones are kept and a portion is missing. Clone size and the V and J calls come from that table; the DNA yielded D and trimming. Among 300,000 to 400,000 clones listed, around 87% were seen once. Germline CDR1 and CDR2: LNHDA and SQIVND (reference sequence). The CDR3 consists of 11 residues. The V end was cut by 8 bases, the J end by 7 bases, with 9 bases between. Enrolled during active infection, Seattle patients were then followed longitudinally.

The chain is built from TRBV19 and TRBJ1-3; D is unresolved. Material for sequencing was peripheral blood. The source is a woman aged 55 to 70 with COVID-19, enrolled during active disease. In DNA, the CDR3 is TGTGCCAGTGGGTTGAGGAACACCATATATTTT. Its protein is CASGLRNTIYF. Looking up the rest from reference TRBV19 and TRBJ1-3 gives the full variable domain: DGGITQSPKYLFRKEGQNVTLSCEQNLNHDAMYWYRQDPGQGLRLIYYSQIVNDFQKGDIAEGYSVSREKKESFPLTVTSAQKNPTAFYLCASGLRNTIYFGEGSWLTVV.